The 10 T cell receptor beta chains below were found in one sample sequenced in a study of control samples from healthy donors and cancer patients. Measured with immunoSEQ multiplex PCR; TCRdb has only the in-frame clones, and not every one. The sample contains under 150,000 clones, around 88% of which appear only once. Material for sequencing was blood. These receptors all stem from a man in his forties in good health.

V gene TRBV10-1 combines with J gene TRBJ2-2, with 8 bases lining up with TRBD2. The CDR3 contains 12 residues. The V segment lost 8 bases and the J segment 4 bases; nucleotides outside the gene matches: 0. Germline CDR1 WNHNN, CDR2 SYGVQD (reference sequence). In DNA, the CDR3 is TGCGCCAGCGCGGGGGGCACCGGGGAGCTGTTTTTT. This encodes CASAGGTGELFF.

The chain joins TRBV12-3 or TRBV12-4 to TRBJ2-1; 7 nucleotides align to TRBD1. V lost 6 bases to trimming and J lost 7 bases; unmatched junction nucleotides: 6. This CDR3 has 13 amino acids. The CDR3 sequence is CASSGTVKNEQFF. CDR3 nucleotide sequence: TGTGCCAGCAGCGGGACAGTAAAGAATGAGCAGTTCTTC.

The rearrangement joins TRBV27 to TRBJ1-5; 9 bases map to TRBD1. The germline V gene has CDR1 MNHEY and CDR2 SMNVEV (reference sequence). The trim removed 5 bases at V and 7 bases at J, leaving 6 bases unmatched. This CDR3 is built from 14 residues. The CDR3 loop reads CASSPGTGKQPQHF. Here the CDR3 DNA reads TGTGCCAGCAGTCCCGGGACAGGGAAGCAGCCCCAGCATTTT.

The rearrangement links TRBV2 to TRBJ2-1, with D unclear. The germline CDR1 and CDR2 sequences are SNHLY and FYNNEI. V lost 4 bases, J lost 11 bases, and 12 bases lay in between. The length of the CDR3 is 12 residues. The CDR3 is CASSASDTKQFF. In DNA, the CDR3 is TGTGCCAGCAGTGCCTCAGACACAAAGCAGTTCTTC. The variable domain in full, completed from reference TRBV2 and TRBJ2-1, reads EPEVTQTPSHQVTQMGQEVILRCVPISNHLYFYWYRQILGQKVEFLVSFYNNEISEKSEIFDDQFSVERPDGSNFTLKIRSTKLEDSAMYFCASSASDTKQFFGPGTRLTVL.

In this sample, this clone turned up once. This chain connects TRBV10-1 to TRBJ2-7; 7 bases align to TRBD1. Germline CDR1 and CDR2: WNHNN and SYGVQD (reference sequence). Trimming cost V 3 bases and J 1 base; bases outside gene matches: 6. The CDR3 is made up of 15 amino acids. The CDR3 sequence: CASSDYGTDSYEQYF. The CDR3 DNA sequence: TGCGCCAGCAGTGATTATGGGACAGATTCCTACGAGCAGTACTTC.

V is TRBV6-5 and J is TRBJ1-6, with TRBD1 matching 8 bases. V lost 6 bases, J lost 9 bases, and 7 bases stayed unmatched. Germline loops: CDR1 MNHEY, CDR2 SVGAGI. CDR3 size: 14 residues. In nucleotides, the CDR3 is TGTGCCAGCAGGGAGGGCAGGGGGCCTTCACCCCTCCACTTT. It translates to CASREGRGPSPLHF.

V and J are TRBV3-1 (or the pseudogene TRBV3-2) and TRBJ2-3; D is ambiguous. The V gene's germline CDR1 is LGHDT and CDR2 YNNKEL (reference sequence). The CDR3 length is 14 residues. V was pared by 1 base and J by 4 bases, with 9 bases between. The CDR3 is CASSQGVQADTQYF. CDR3 bases: TGTGCCAGCAGCCAAGGGGTCCAGGCAGATACGCAGTATTTT.

The CDR3 sequence: CASSTGLDYGYTF. Written as DNA, the CDR3 is TGTGCCAGCAGCACGGGGCTGGACTATGGCTACACCTTC. V and J are TRBV9 and TRBJ1-2, with D tentatively TRBD1 (5 bases). In germline, CDR1 is SGDLS, CDR2 YYNGEE. Trimming took off 4 bases at V and 3 bases at J, with 10 bases between the two ends. CDR3 length: 13 amino acids.

V is TRBV12-2 and J is TRBJ1-2; the tabulated D call, TRBD1, remains unverified against the DNA. TRBV12-2 is classified as a pseudogene. The CDR3 is 16 amino acids. CDR3 sequence (DNA): TGTGCAAGTCGCTTAGCGGGGACAGGGGTTGACTATGGCTACACCTTC. Its translation: CASRLAGTGVDYGYTF.

The chain is built from TRBV4-1 and TRBJ1-3, with unresolved D. The ends were cut back, 2 bases at V and 0 bases at J, with 8 bases in the middle. The CDR3 is 15 amino acids. The germline gives CDR1 MGHRA, CDR2 YSYEKL. CDR3 in DNA: TGCGCCAGCAGCCAACGCCTAGCCTCTGGAAACACCATATATTTT. Amino acid sequence: CASSQRLASGNTIYF.